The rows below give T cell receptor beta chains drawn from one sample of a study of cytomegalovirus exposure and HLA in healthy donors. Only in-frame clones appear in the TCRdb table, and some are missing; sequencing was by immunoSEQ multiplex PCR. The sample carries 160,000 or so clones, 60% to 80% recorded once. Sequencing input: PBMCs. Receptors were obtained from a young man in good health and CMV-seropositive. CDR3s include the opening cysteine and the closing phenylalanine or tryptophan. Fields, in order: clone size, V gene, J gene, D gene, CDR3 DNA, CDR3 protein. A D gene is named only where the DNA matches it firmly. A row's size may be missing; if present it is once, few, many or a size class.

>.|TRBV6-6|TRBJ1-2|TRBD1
TGTGCCAGCAGAGACGGGACAGAGACCCACTATGGCTACACCTTC
CASRDGTETHYGYTF
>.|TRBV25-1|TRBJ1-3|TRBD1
TGTGCCAGCAGGGACAGGGTGCAAGAAAACACCATATATTTT
CASRDRVQENTIYF
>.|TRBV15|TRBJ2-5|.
TGTGCCACCAGCAGAGATTCGGGGGACCAAGAGACCCAGTACTTC
CATSRDSGDQETQYF
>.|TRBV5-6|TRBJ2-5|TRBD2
TGTGCCAGCAGCCGGGGACTAGCGGGAGCGGGGGAGACCCAGTACTTC
CASSRGLAGAGETQYF
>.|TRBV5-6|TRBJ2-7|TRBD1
TGTGCCAGCAGCTGGGGACAGGGGGCATTAAGATCCTACGAGCAGTACTTC
CASSWGQGALRSYEQYF
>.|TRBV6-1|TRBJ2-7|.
TGTGCCAGCAGTGAACAGGGTAGAGAGCAGTACTTC
CASSEQGREQYF
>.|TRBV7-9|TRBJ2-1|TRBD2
TGTGCCAGCAGCCCACAGAGCGGGGTCCATGAGCAGTTCTTC
CASSPQSGVHEQFF
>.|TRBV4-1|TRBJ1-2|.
TGCGCCAGCAGCCAAGAAGGGAGGGGCGGCTACACCTTC
CASSQEGRGGYTF
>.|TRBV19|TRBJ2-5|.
TGTGCCAGTCAGGGTCGAGGATCAACCCAGTACTTC
CASQGRGSTQYF
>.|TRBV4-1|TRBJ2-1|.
TGCGCCAGCAGCCAGGAAGAAGCAGGTGAGCAGTTCTTC
CASSQEEAGEQFF
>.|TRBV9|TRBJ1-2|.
TGTGCCAGCAGCGGAGAGAACTATGGCTACACCTTC
CASSGENYGYTF
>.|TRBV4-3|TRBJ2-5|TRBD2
TGCGCCAGCAGCCATTACGGGGGGACTACCCAAGAGACCCAGTACTTC
CASSHYGGTTQETQYF
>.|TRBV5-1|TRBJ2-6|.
TGCGCCAGCAGCTACAACGGGAACAAACCTGGGGCCAACGTCCTGACTTTC
CASSYNGNKPGANVLTF
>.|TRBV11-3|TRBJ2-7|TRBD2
TGTGCCAGCAGCTTTAGCGGGGGCCAAGGTGAGCAGTACTTC
CASSFSGGQGEQYF
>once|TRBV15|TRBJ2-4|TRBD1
TGTGCCACCAAACCCGCTGGGGGGACAGGTCTAGCCAAAAACATTCAGTACTTC
CATKPAGGTGLAKNIQYF
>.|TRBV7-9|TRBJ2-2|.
TGTGCCAGCAGCTTAGCATCAGGATCCGGGGAGCTGTTTTTT
CASSLASGSGELFF
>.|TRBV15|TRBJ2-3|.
TGTGCCACCAGCCCGCAGGGCCCCCTCACAGATACGCAGTATTTT
CATSPQGPLTDTQYF
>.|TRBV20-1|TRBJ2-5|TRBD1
TGCAGTGCTAAGACAGGGGAGACCCAGTACTTC
CSAKTGETQYF
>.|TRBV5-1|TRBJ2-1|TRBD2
TGCGCCAGTTATCCCGATGGGAGCGGGAGTAACAATGAGCAGTTCTTC
CASYPDGSGSNNEQFF
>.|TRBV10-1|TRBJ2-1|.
TGCGCCAGCAGTGAGTCGACTCCCGGGTACTCCAATGAGCAGTTCTTC
CASSESTPGYSNEQFF
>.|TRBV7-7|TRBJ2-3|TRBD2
TGTGCCAGCAGCCCCACTAGCGGCCCCACAGATACGCAGTATTTT
CASSPTSGPTDTQYF
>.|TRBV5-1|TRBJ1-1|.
TGCGCCAGCAGCTTAGATCAGGGTGCGCTCACTGAAGCTTTCTTT
CASSLDQGALTEAFF
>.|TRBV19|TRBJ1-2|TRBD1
TGTGCCAGTAGTAACAGGGGAGTCTATGGCTACACCTTC
CASSNRGVYGYTF
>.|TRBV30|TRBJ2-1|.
TGTGCCTGGAGTCTTGGAGGGCACTACAATGAGCAGTTCTTC
CAWSLGGHYNEQFF
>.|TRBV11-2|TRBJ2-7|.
TGTGCCAGCAGCTTACTGCCAGGGGGGAACTACGAGCAGTACTTC
CASSLLPGGNYEQYF
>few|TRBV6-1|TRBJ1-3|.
TGTGCCAGCAGGCCGCGGGGTTCTGGAAACACCATATATTTT
CASRPRGSGNTIYF
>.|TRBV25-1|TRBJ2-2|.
TGTGCCAGCAGTGAATACAGGGGCCACACCGGGGAGCTGTTTTTT
CASSEYRGHTGELFF
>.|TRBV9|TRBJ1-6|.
TGTGCCAGCAGCGTAGGGGGACTCGGGAATTCACCCCTCCACTTT
CASSVGGLGNSPLHF
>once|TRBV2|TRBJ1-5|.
TGTGCCAGCAGTGGACCCAGACAGGAAAATCAGCCCCAGCATTTT
CASSGPRQENQPQHF
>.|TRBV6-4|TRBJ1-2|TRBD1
TGTGCCAGCAGCCGGACGGCAGGGGGGTCCATGGTGGACACCTTC
CASSRTAGGSMVDTF
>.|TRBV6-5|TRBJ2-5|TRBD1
TGTGCCAGCAGTTACTGGGGACAGTCCCAAGAGACCCAGTACTTC
CASSYWGQSQETQYF
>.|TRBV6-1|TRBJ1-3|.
TGTGCCAGCAGTGAACTCGGTAGTGGAAACACCATATATTTT
CASSELGSGNTIYF
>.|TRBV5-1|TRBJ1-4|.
TGCGCCAGCAGCTTGGCCGGGGGGGGCGTTAATGAAAAACTGTTTTTT
CASSLAGGGVNEKLFF
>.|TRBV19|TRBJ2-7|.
TGTGCCAGTAGTATCGGCAGGGCCGGCTACGAGCAGTACTTC
CASSIGRAGYEQYF
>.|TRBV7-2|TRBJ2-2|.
TGTGCCGGTCTAGCACCCGCGAACACCGGGGAGCTGTTTTTT
CAGLAPANTGELFF
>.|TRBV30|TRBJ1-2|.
TGTGCCTGGAGTGGGGCCTCCTATGGCTACACCTTC
CAWSGASYGYTF
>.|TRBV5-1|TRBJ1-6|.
TGCGCCAGCAGCTTGTATACGGGGTCACCCCTCCACTTT
CASSLYTGSPLHF
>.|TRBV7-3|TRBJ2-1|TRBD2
TGTGCCAGCAGCTCCGGGGGGGTCGGGAATGAGCAGTTCTTC
CASSSGGVGNEQFF
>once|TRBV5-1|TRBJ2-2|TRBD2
TGCGCCAGCAGCTCACCGACTAGCGGTCTTAACACCGGGGAGCTGTTTTTT
CASSSPTSGLNTGELFF
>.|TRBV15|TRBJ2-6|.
TGTGCCACCAGCACAGGGGCAAGGTCTGGGGCCAACGTCCTGACTTTC
CATSTGARSGANVLTF
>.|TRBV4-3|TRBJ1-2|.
TGCGCCAGCAGCCAAGATTACACAGAGACCTATGGCTACACCTTC
CASSQDYTETYGYTF
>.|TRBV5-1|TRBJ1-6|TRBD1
TGCGCCAGCAGCCTCGGGACAGGGAGCTCCTATAATTCACCCCTCCACTTT
CASSLGTGSSYNSPLHF
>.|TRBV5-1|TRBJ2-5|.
TGCGCCAGCAGCTTGGTGGTAGCCGAGACCCAGTACTTC
CASSLVVAETQYF
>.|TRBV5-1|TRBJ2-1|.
TGCGCCAGCAGTGCTACAGGATCCCGGCAGTTCTTC
CASSATGSRQFF
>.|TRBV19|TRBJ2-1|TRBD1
TGTGCCGCCCGGGACAGGGCTACTGATGAGCAGTTCTTC
CAARDRATDEQFF
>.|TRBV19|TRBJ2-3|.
TGTGCCAGTTCTCCCCGTGGAGCACGCACAGATACGCAGTATTTT
CASSPRGARTDTQYF
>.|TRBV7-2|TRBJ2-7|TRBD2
TGTGCCAGCACGCGAGTAGCGGGTTTAACCTACGAGCAGTACTTC
CASTRVAGLTYEQYF
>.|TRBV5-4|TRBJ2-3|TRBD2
TGTGCCAGCAGCTGGGGGGGGTTGGTGACACCCACAGATACGCAGTATTTT
CASSWGGLVTPTDTQYF
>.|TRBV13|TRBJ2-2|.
TGTGCCAGCAGCTTTCCCGGGAAGGAAAACACCGGGGAGCTGTTTTTT
CASSFPGKENTGELFF
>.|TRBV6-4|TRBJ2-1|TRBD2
TGTGCCAGCAGTGACCACCGGGTACTAGCGGGAGAGGGTGAGCAGTTCTTC
CASSDHRVLAGEGEQFF
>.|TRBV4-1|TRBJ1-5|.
TGCGCCAGCAGCCAAGAATCAGGGCGGAATCAGCCCCAGCATTTT
CASSQESGRNQPQHF
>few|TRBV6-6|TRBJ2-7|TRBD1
TGTGCCAGCAGTCCGGACAGGGATTTATACGAGCAGTACTTC
CASSPDRDLYEQYF
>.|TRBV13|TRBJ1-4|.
TGTGCCAGCAGCGGCCCTTCCGCAACTAATGAAAAACTGTTTTTT
CASSGPSATNEKLFF
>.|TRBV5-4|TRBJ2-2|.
TGTGCCAGCAGCTTGGCCCCCGGACAGGGAGGGACCGGGGAGCTGTTTTTT
CASSLAPGQGGTGELFF
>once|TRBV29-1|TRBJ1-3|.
TGCAGCGTTGAAGACGGGAGGACCTCTGGAAACACCATATATTTT
CSVEDGRTSGNTIYF